This entry lists 22 T cell receptor beta chains sequenced from one sample in a study of T cell responses to AZD1222 COVID-19 vaccine (dated by TCRdb to about 2021). The sample's time point label, decoded: baseline before first vaccination. The treatment or condition label, as the study defines it: meningococcal conjugate vaccine given as trial control. The library was generated by the immunoSEQ multiplex PCR assay. This immuneACCESS table, as held by TCRdb, lists in-frame sequences with V and J called but not all clones. Of the missing ones, under half trace to an unresolved V gene in checked studies; the others have no known cause. Across this sample there are 120,000 to 150,000 clones, with just over 90% seen only once. The leading ten clones occupy about 3% of the sample. This sample comprised peripheral blood, obtained on day 0 of MenACWY control vaccination. These receptors were obtained from an adult in good health.

J is TRBJ2-7 and V is TRBV13; 7 nucleotides agree with TRBD1. J was trimmed by 3 bases and V by 3 bases; bases with no gene match: 5. The CDR3 is 14 residues long. Germline CDR1 and CDR2: PRHDT and FYEKMQ (reference sequence). CDR3 loop: CASSFLGQNYEQYF. Here the CDR3 DNA reads TGTGCCAGCAGCTTCCTGGGACAGAACTACGAGCAGTACTTC. The full variable domain, with the rest looked up from reference TRBV13 and TRBJ2-7, is AAGVIQSPRHLIKEKRETATLKCYPIPRHDTVYWYQQGPGQDPQFLISFYEKMQSDKGSIPDRFSAQQFSDYHSELNMSSLELGDSALYFCASSFLGQNYEQYFGPGTRLTVT.

The rearrangement joins TRBV30 to TRBJ1-3, with a possible D match to TRBD1 (5 bases). V was trimmed by 5 bases and J by 0 bases, leaving 17 bases between them. Germline CDR1 is GTSNPN and CDR2 is SVGIG (reference sequence). CDR3 length: 16 amino acids. Here the CDR3 DNA reads TGTGCCTGGTCGGGGGGAGGGGCCTTCTCTGGAAACACCATATATTTT. It specifies CAWSGGGAFSGNTIYF.

A single count supports this clone. The chain links TRBV6-5 to TRBJ1-6, with D unclear. The CDR3 covers 13 residues. Germline CDR1 MNHEY, CDR2 SVGAGI. Trimming stripped 2 bases from V and 6 bases from J, with 5 bases between. CDR3 in DNA: TGTGCCAGCAGTTACAGGGCTAATTCACCCCTCCACTTT. Protein sequence: CASSYRANSPLHF.

The chain is built from TRBV27 and TRBJ2-3; a weak D match, TRBD1 (6 bases). Germline CDR1 is MNHEY and CDR2 is SMNVEV (reference sequence). V lost 0 bases and J lost 6, with 7 bases in between. The CDR3 is 13 amino acids. The CDR3 nucleotides are TGTGCCAGCAGTTTATCTGGGGGCGATACGCAGTATTTT. This translates into CASSLSGGDTQYF.

The chain is built from TRBV27 and TRBJ1-2; D unresolved. The CDR3 is 15 amino acids. V was trimmed by 5 bases and J by 2 bases, leaving 15 bases between them. Germline V gene sequence: CDR1 MNHEY, CDR2 SMNVEV (reference sequence). DNA for the CDR3: TGTGCCAGCAGTGACCTCACCGGCAGCAACTATGGCTACACCTTC. Its translation is CASSDLTGSNYGYTF.

V and J are TRBV21-1 and TRBJ1-5. TRBV21-1 is flagged as a pseudogene. This CDR3 contains 15 residues. The CDR3 sequence: CASSTYRDLNQPQHF. In DNA form, the CDR3 reads TGTGCCAGCAGCACGTACCGGGACCTCAATCAGCCCCAGCATTTT.

This clone turned up a few times. The chain has TRBV3-1 (or the pseudogene TRBV3-2) and TRBJ1-3, with D possibly being TRBD1 (5 bases). Trimming cost V 4 bases and J 7 bases, with 14 bases left between them. Germline CDR1 reads LGHDT; CDR2 reads YNNKEL (reference sequence). This CDR3 comprises 14 residues. CDR3 protein: CASSPPPKGNTIYF. DNA for the CDR3: TGTGCCAGCAGCCCGCCGCCTAAGGGGAACACCATATATTTT.

As regards this clone: An end of the junction does not agree with germline; a read error may underlie this. The chain employs TRBV7-7 and TRBJ1-1; D gene ambiguous. The CDR3 has 13 residues. Germline V gives CDR1 SSHAT, CDR2 FNYEAQ (reference sequence). CDR3 loop: CASSIRENTEAFF. CDR3 bases: TGTGCTAGCAGCATCCGGGAGAACACTGAAGCTTTCTTT. Full variable domain (outside the CDR3, taken from reference TRBV7-7 and TRBJ1-1): GAGVSQSPRYKVTKRGQDVTLRCDPISSHATLYWYQQALGQGPEFLTYFNYEAQPDKSGLPSDRFSAERPEGSISTLTIQRTEQRDSAMYRCASSIRENTEAFFGQGTRLTVV.

J is TRBJ1-5 and V is TRBV15, with TRBD1 matching 8 bases. Germline CDR1 LNHNV, CDR2 YYDKDF (reference sequence). With 4 bases clipped from V and 3 bases from J, the junction kept 5 bases outside the gene matches. The CDR3 spans 15 residues. In nucleotides, the CDR3 is TGTGCCACCAGCAAGGGACAGGAGTACAATCAGCCCCAGCATTTT. Residues: CATSKGQEYNQPQHF.

J is TRBJ2-5 and V is TRBV30, with D uncertain. CDR3 size: 12 residues. The germline V gene has CDR1 GTSNPN and CDR2 SVGIG (reference sequence). Trimming pared 0 bases from V and 5 bases from J, leaving 7 bases between. The CDR3 sequence: CAWSVNYETQYF. The CDR3 DNA follows: TGTGCCTGGAGTGTCAATTACGAGACCCAGTACTTC.

This clone was seen once. V is TRBV6-4 and J is TRBJ2-2, with TRBD2 identical over 10 bases. Trimming took 3 bases from V and 5 from J; bases not matched to a gene: 6. The CDR3 totals 16 residues. CDR1 is MRHNA, CDR2 SNTAGT, per germline. This CDR3 is CASSDSASGSTGELFF. The CDR3 nucleotides read TGTGCCAGCAGTGATTCGGCTAGCGGGAGTACCGGGGAGCTGTTTTTT.

The V gene is TRBV7-9, the J gene TRBJ1-2; D is unresolved. The CDR3 extends over 16 amino acids. V gave up 4 bases and J gave up 0 bases, with 15 bases separating them. The germline gives CDR1 SEHNR, CDR2 FQNEAQ (reference sequence). The CDR3 region has the DNA TGTGCCAGCAGCTCCCCCAGGTTGGGTGCTAACTATGGCTACACCTTC. Its protein product is CASSSPRLGANYGYTF.

The chain links TRBV7-2 to TRBJ1-1; 8 nucleotides align to TRBD1. Trimming cost V 4 bases and J 1 base; bases outside gene matches: 5. Germline V lookup: CDR1 SGHTA, CDR2 FQGNSA. The CDR3 is 15 residues long. The CDR3 coding sequence is TGTGCCAGCAGCTCGACAGGGGCCCCGAACACTGAAGCTTTCTTT. This codes for CASSSTGAPNTEAFF. Full variable domain (rest looked up from reference TRBV7-2 and TRBJ1-1): GAGVSQSPSNKVTEKGKDVELRCDPISGHTALYWYRQSLGQGLEFLIYFQGNSAPDKSGLPSDRFSAERTGGSVSTLTIQRTQQEDSAVYLCASSSTGAPNTEAFFGQGTRLTVV.

The rearrangement joins TRBV5-1 to TRBJ2-1; 14 bases line up with TRBD2. The CDR3 consists of 15 residues. The junction had 4 bases not matched to a gene; V was cut back by 4 bases and J by 7 bases. Germline V gene sequence: CDR1 SGHRS, CDR2 YFSETQ. Here the CDR3 reads CASSAGTSGSNEQFF. As DNA, the CDR3 is TGCGCCAGCAGCGCCGGGACTAGCGGGAGTAATGAGCAGTTCTTC.

The V call is TRBV7-9, the J call TRBJ1-5; a weak D match, TRBD1 (5 bases). This CDR3 region has 13 residues. Germline V lookup: CDR1 SEHNR, CDR2 FQNEAQ (reference sequence). Deletions cut 3 bases from V and 4 bases from J, with 7 bases between. The CDR3 loop reads CASSFQGNQPQHF. The CDR3 nucleotides are TGTGCCAGCAGCTTCCAGGGTAATCAGCCCCAGCATTTT. Filled out from reference TRBV7-9 and TRBJ1-5, the complete variable domain reads DTGVSQNPRHKITKRGQNVTFRCDPISEHNRLYWYRQTLGQGPEFLTYFQNEAQLEKSRLLSDRFSAERPKGSFSTLEIQRTEQGDSAMYLCASSFQGNQPQHFGDGTRLSIL.

The rearrangement joins TRBV6-6 to TRBJ1-5; D not resolved. The V end lost 0 bases, the J end lost 3 bases, and 12 bases lay between the germline ends. Looked up from germline, CDR1 is MNHNY and CDR2 is SVGAGI (reference sequence). The CDR3 is made up of 16 amino acids. This CDR3 is CASSYSIGRDNQPQHF. The DNA of the CDR3 is TGTGCCAGCAGTTACTCGATCGGCAGAGACAATCAGCCCCAGCATTTT.

Comments on this clone: Other nucleotide sequences in the sample specify the same CDR3. J is TRBJ2-7 and V is TRBV28, with 7 positions matching TRBD2. The length of the CDR3 is 13 residues. V trimming: 3 bases; J trimming: 2 bases; junction bases outside the gene matches: 1. From germline, CDR1 is MDHEN and CDR2 SYDVKM. The CDR3 DNA follows: TGTGCCAGCAGTTTGAGCGGGGCCTACGAGCAGTACTTC. Protein: CASSLSGAYEQYF.

The J gene is TRBJ2-2, the V gene TRBV19, with D maybe TRBD2 (6 bases). V was cut by 6 bases and J by 0 bases, with 11 bases left in between. This CDR3 spans 15 amino acids. Germline CDR1 LNHDA, CDR2 SQIVND (reference sequence). The chain's CDR3 is CASSTRGPNTGELFF. The CDR3 region has the DNA TGTGCCAGTAGCACGCGGGGCCCGAACACCGGGGAGCTGTTTTTT. The variable domain in full, with the rest retrieved from reference TRBV19 and TRBJ2-2, is DGGITQSPKYLFRKEGQNVTLSCEQNLNHDAMYWYRQDPGQGLRLIYYSQIVNDFQKGDIAEGYSVSREKKESFPLTVTSAQKNPTAFYLCASSTRGPNTGELFFGEGSRLTVL.

The genes are TRBV10-3 and TRBJ1-3; 7 bases line up with TRBD1. Per germline, CDR1 ENHRY and CDR2 SYGVKD. The CDR3 has 15 amino acids. The V and J ends lost 6 bases and 4 bases, in that order; junction bases with no gene match: 9. CDR3 protein: CAIRSGQGEGNTIYF. In DNA form, the CDR3 reads TGTGCCATCAGGTCGGGGCAGGGGGAAGGAAACACCATATATTTT.

The rearrangement uses TRBV9 and TRBJ1-2; D gene unclear. Germline V gives CDR1 SGDLS, CDR2 YYNGEE. Trimming removed 3 bases from V and 2 bases from J, with 11 bases in between. The CDR3 totals 14 residues. The CDR3 DNA is TGTGCCAGCAGCGGATTGGTAGGGAACTATGGCTACACCTTC. Translating gives CASSGLVGNYGYTF.

The chain combines TRBV19 with TRBJ2-7, with 14 bases identical to TRBD2. The germline V gene encodes CDR1 LNHDA and CDR2 SQIVND (reference sequence). V was clipped by 4 bases and J by 6 bases; unmatched bases: 8. The CDR3 has 16 residues. The CDR3 sequence is CASSTPGLAGVSEQYF. The CDR3 DNA sequence: TGTGCCAGTAGTACACCGGGACTAGCGGGAGTAAGCGAGCAGTACTTC.

The rearrangement uses TRBV6-5 and TRBJ2-3; D might be TRBD1 or TRBD2, each matching 5 bases. Germline loops: CDR1 MNHEY, CDR2 SVGAGI. Trimming took 5 bases from V and 3 from J, leaving 15 bases between them. The CDR3 loop spans 15 amino acids. The CDR3 sequence: CASSPGPTGTDTQYF. DNA for the CDR3: TGTGCCAGCAGTCCGGGACCCACGGGGACAGATACGCAGTATTTT.